This is a list of T cell receptor beta chains from one sample in a study of OX40 agonist ivuxolimab in advanced cancers. Sequencing was performed with immunoSEQ multiplex PCR; in TCRdb, only in-frame clones are kept and a portion is missing. The sample has around 14,000 clones, about 80% seen once. Specimen: CD4+ or CD8+ T cells sorted from blood, collected in a trial of the OX40 agonist ivuxolimab. The receptors stem from an adult with an advanced solid tumor such as melanoma, head and neck, liver or kidney cancer. Both conserved end residues are part of each CDR3. The order of the fields is D gene, J gene, CDR3 length, clone size, V gene, CDR3 DNA, CDR3 protein. The D gene is left open where the match is weak. Clone size, where shown, is once, few, many, or a class for clones that have expanded.

D gene: .
J gene: TRBJ1-1
CDR3 length: 17
clone size: .
V gene: TRBV19
CDR3 DNA: TGTGCCAGTAGTATAATCGCTACGCGGGTGAAGAACGGTGAAGCTTTCTTT
CDR3 protein: CASSIIATRVKNGEAFF

D gene: TRBD2
J gene: TRBJ2-5
CDR3 length: 13
clone size: .
V gene: TRBV5-8
CDR3 DNA: TGTGCCAGCAGCTCCGGGGGGAAGGAGACCCAGTACTTC
CDR3 protein: CASSSGGKETQYF

D gene: .
J gene: TRBJ2-1
CDR3 length: 14
clone size: few
V gene: TRBV15
CDR3 DNA: TGTGCCACCAGCAGAGGTGGAGATTACAATGAGCAGTTCTTC
CDR3 protein: CATSRGGDYNEQFF

D gene: .
J gene: TRBJ2-3
CDR3 length: 11
clone size: .
V gene: TRBV9
CDR3 DNA: TGTGCCAGCAGCGGTTCAGATACGCAGTATTTT
CDR3 protein: CASSGSDTQYF

D gene: .
J gene: TRBJ2-7
CDR3 length: 17
clone size: .
V gene: TRBV28
CDR3 DNA: TGTGCCAGCAGTTTGGGAGTACGGGGGCTGGGGGTCTACGAGCAGTACTTC
CDR3 protein: CASSLGVRGLGVYEQYF

D gene: TRBD2
J gene: TRBJ2-7
CDR3 length: 14
clone size: .
V gene: TRBV27
CDR3 DNA: TGTGCCAGCAGTCCTTCGGGGGGGGCATGGGAGCAGTACTTC
CDR3 protein: CASSPSGGAWEQYF

D gene: .
J gene: TRBJ2-7
CDR3 length: 12
clone size: medium-sized
V gene: TRBV11-2
CDR3 DNA: TGTGCCAGCAGCTTTGACTCCTACGAGCAGTACTTC
CDR3 protein: CASSFDSYEQYF

D gene: TRBD1
J gene: TRBJ1-1
CDR3 length: 14
clone size: .
V gene: TRBV6-6
CDR3 DNA: TGTGCCAGCAGTTACTCACAGGGGGGCACTGAAGCTTTCTTT
CDR3 protein: CASSYSQGGTEAFF

D gene: TRBD1
J gene: TRBJ2-5
CDR3 length: 14
clone size: .
V gene: TRBV11-1
CDR3 DNA: TGTGCCAGCAGCTTGGATTACAGGGGAAAGACCCGGTACTTC
CDR3 protein: CASSLDYRGKTRYF

D gene: TRBD1
J gene: TRBJ2-2
CDR3 length: 18
clone size: .
V gene: TRBV28
CDR3 DNA: TGTGCCAGCAGTTTATACCTACAGGGGCACCGGAACACCGGGGAGCTGTTTTTT
CDR3 protein: CASSLYLQGHRNTGELFF

D gene: TRBD1
J gene: TRBJ2-7
CDR3 length: 15
clone size: medium-sized
V gene: TRBV5-1
CDR3 DNA: TGTGCCAGCAGCTTTATATCGACAGGGCCCAGGGAGCAGTACTTC
CDR3 protein: CASSFISTGPREQYF

D gene: .
J gene: TRBJ2-5
CDR3 length: 14
clone size: .
V gene: TRBV5-6
CDR3 DNA: TGTGCCAGCAGCTTGGCTGTTCTACAAGAGACCCAGTACTTC
CDR3 protein: CASSLAVLQETQYF

D gene: TRBD2
J gene: TRBJ2-1
CDR3 length: 16
clone size: .
V gene: TRBV11-1
CDR3 DNA: TGTGCCAGCAGCTTTTCAAGCGGGAGCATGGACAATGAGCAGTTCTTC
CDR3 protein: CASSFSSGSMDNEQFF

D gene: TRBD1
J gene: TRBJ2-5
CDR3 length: 16
clone size: once
V gene: TRBV19
CDR3 DNA: TGTGCCAGTAGTCCACTGACAGGGGGATATAGACAGACCCAGTACTTC
CDR3 protein: CASSPLTGGYRQTQYF

D gene: .
J gene: TRBJ2-1
CDR3 length: 12
clone size: .
V gene: TRBV7-9
CDR3 DNA: TGTGCCAGCAGCTTGTTAATTCGGGAGCAGTTCTTC
CDR3 protein: CASSLLIREQFF

D gene: TRBD2
J gene: TRBJ2-2
CDR3 length: 17
clone size: .
V gene: TRBV27
CDR3 DNA: TGTGCCAGCAGTTTATCCTCGGGACTAGCGAACACCGGGGAGCTGTTTTTT
CDR3 protein: CASSLSSGLANTGELFF

D gene: TRBD2
J gene: TRBJ2-3
CDR3 length: 17
clone size: .
V gene: TRBV7-9
CDR3 DNA: TGTGCCAGCAGCTCCGGGACTAGCGGGATGAGCACAGATACGCAGTATTTT
CDR3 protein: CASSSGTSGMSTDTQYF

D gene: TRBD2
J gene: TRBJ2-3
CDR3 length: 17
clone size: .
V gene: TRBV6-1
CDR3 DNA: TGTGCCAGCAGTGAAGAGGCTAGCGGGGGAATCACAGATACGCAGTATTTT
CDR3 protein: CASSEEASGGITDTQYF

D gene: .
J gene: TRBJ2-1
CDR3 length: 15
clone size: .
V gene: TRBV29-1
CDR3 DNA: TGCAGCGTTGAATGTCCAGGGGGGAACAACAATGAGCAGTTCTTC
CDR3 protein: CSVECPGGNNNEQFF

D gene: TRBD1
J gene: TRBJ2-1
CDR3 length: 12
clone size: .
V gene: TRBV7-9
CDR3 DNA: TGTGCCAGCAGCTTGACAGGGGATGAGCAGTTCTTC
CDR3 protein: CASSLTGDEQFF

D gene: TRBD1
J gene: TRBJ2-5
CDR3 length: 14
clone size: .
V gene: TRBV6-1
CDR3 DNA: TGTGCCAGCAGTGGTCGGACAGGGATCAAGACCCAGTACTTC
CDR3 protein: CASSGRTGIKTQYF

D gene: .
J gene: TRBJ1-2
CDR3 length: 10
clone size: .
V gene: TRBV20-1
CDR3 DNA: TGCAGTGGCTACAACTATGGCTACACCTTC
CDR3 protein: CSGYNYGYTF

D gene: .
J gene: TRBJ2-5
CDR3 length: 14
clone size: .
V gene: TRBV6-1
CDR3 DNA: TGTGCCAGCAGTGAGGGTCCAGAACAAGAGACCCAGTACTTC
CDR3 protein: CASSEGPEQETQYF

D gene: .
J gene: TRBJ2-7
CDR3 length: 13
clone size: .
V gene: TRBV7-9
CDR3 DNA: TGTGCCAGCAGCTTAGATGCAGGGCGCGAGCAGTACTTC
CDR3 protein: CASSLDAGREQYF

D gene: .
J gene: TRBJ2-5
CDR3 length: 13
clone size: .
V gene: TRBV11-2
CDR3 DNA: TGTGCCAGCAGCTTATCCAGTCTAGGTGAGCAGTACTTC
CDR3 protein: CASSLSSLGEQYF

D gene: .
J gene: TRBJ2-1
CDR3 length: 13
clone size: .
V gene: TRBV11-3
CDR3 DNA: TGTGCCAGCAGCTTAAGTAGTATCAATGAGCAGTTCTTC
CDR3 protein: CASSLSSINEQFF

D gene: .
J gene: TRBJ1-5
CDR3 length: 15
clone size: .
V gene: TRBV4-1
CDR3 DNA: TGCGCCAGCAGCCAAGGCACATATAGCAATCAGCCCCAGCATTTT
CDR3 protein: CASSQGTYSNQPQHF

D gene: .
J gene: TRBJ2-7
CDR3 length: 14
clone size: .
V gene: TRBV13
CDR3 DNA: TGTGCCAGCCAGAAACAGGGGACTGTCCACGAGCAGTACTTC
CDR3 protein: CASQKQGTVHEQYF

D gene: .
J gene: TRBJ1-4
CDR3 length: 14
clone size: once
V gene: TRBV7-9
CDR3 DNA: TGTGCCAGCAGTCGGGCCCGGGGTAATGAAAAACTGTTTTTT
CDR3 protein: CASSRARGNEKLFF

D gene: .
J gene: TRBJ1-1
CDR3 length: 14
clone size: .
V gene: TRBV6-1
CDR3 DNA: TGTGCCAGCAGTGAAGCGCAGGGCGCGGCTGAAGCTTTCTTT
CDR3 protein: CASSEAQGAAEAFF

D gene: TRBD1
J gene: TRBJ1-5
CDR3 length: 15
clone size: .
V gene: TRBV27
CDR3 DNA: TGTGCCAGCAGCTCGGGGACAGGGGGCAATCAGCCCCAGCATTTT
CDR3 protein: CASSSGTGGNQPQHF

D gene: TRBD2
J gene: TRBJ2-1
CDR3 length: 16
clone size: .
V gene: TRBV28
CDR3 DNA: TGTGCCAGCAATGATGAGACAACTAGCGGGAGCCATGAGCAGTTCTTC
CDR3 protein: CASNDETTSGSHEQFF

D gene: TRBD1
J gene: TRBJ2-7
CDR3 length: 15
clone size: .
V gene: TRBV7-9
CDR3 DNA: TGTGCCAGCAGCGACCAGGGGGCGGCGTCCTACGAGCAGTACTTC
CDR3 protein: CASSDQGAASYEQYF

D gene: TRBD2
J gene: TRBJ2-2
CDR3 length: 14
clone size: few
V gene: TRBV6-5
CDR3 DNA: TGTGCCAGCAGTGCCGGGACTAGCGGGAAAGTGCTGTTTTTT
CDR3 protein: CASSAGTSGKVLFF

D gene: .
J gene: TRBJ1-2
CDR3 length: 14
clone size: .
V gene: TRBV28
CDR3 DNA: TGTGCCAGCAGTTCGACAGTGACGTTCTATGGCTACACCTTC
CDR3 protein: CASSSTVTFYGYTF

D gene: .
J gene: TRBJ2-1
CDR3 length: 13
clone size: .
V gene: TRBV29-1
CDR3 DNA: TGCAGCGTTGTTCCGTTGAGTAACAATGAGCAGTTCTTC
CDR3 protein: CSVVPLSNNEQFF